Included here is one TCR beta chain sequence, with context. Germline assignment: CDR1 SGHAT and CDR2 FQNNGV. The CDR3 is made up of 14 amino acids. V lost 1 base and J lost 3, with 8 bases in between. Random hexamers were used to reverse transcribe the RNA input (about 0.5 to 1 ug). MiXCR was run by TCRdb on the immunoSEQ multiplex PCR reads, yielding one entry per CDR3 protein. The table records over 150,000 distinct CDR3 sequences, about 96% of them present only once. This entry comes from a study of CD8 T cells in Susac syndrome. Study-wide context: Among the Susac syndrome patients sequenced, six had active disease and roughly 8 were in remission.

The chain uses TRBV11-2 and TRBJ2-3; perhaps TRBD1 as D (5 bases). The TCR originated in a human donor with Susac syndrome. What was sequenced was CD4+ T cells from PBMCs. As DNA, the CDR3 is TGTGCCAGCAGCTTAGGTACAGGTACAGATACGCAGTATTTT. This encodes CASSLGTGTDTQYF. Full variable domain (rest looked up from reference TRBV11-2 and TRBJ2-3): EAGVAQSPRYKIIEKRQSVAFWCNPISGHATLYWYQQILGQGPKLLIQFQNNGVVDDSQLPKDRFSAERLKGVDSTLKIQPAKLEDSAVYLCASSLGTGTDTQYFGPGTRLTVL.